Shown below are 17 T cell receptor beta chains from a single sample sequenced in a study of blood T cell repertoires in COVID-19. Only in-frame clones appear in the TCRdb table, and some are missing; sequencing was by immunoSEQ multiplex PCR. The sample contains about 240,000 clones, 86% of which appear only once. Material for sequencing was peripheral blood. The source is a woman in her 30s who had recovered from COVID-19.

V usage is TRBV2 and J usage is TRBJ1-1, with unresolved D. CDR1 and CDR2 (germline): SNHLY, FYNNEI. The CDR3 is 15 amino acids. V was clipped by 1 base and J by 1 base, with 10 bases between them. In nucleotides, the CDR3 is TGTGCCAGCAGTGAAGAGAGACTCCCGAACACTGAAGCTTTCTTT. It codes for CASSEERLPNTEAFF.

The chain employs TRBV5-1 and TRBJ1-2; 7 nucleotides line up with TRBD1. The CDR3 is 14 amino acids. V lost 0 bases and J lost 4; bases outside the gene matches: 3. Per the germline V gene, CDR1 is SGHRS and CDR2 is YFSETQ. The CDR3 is CASSLAGTVYGYTF. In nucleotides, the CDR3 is TGCGCCAGCAGCTTGGCGGGGACAGTCTATGGCTACACCTTC.

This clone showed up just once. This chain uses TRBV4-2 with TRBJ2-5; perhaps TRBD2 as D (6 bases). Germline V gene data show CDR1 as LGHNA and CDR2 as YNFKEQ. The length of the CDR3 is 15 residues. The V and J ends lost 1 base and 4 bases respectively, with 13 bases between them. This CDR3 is CASSQGGGKGETQYF. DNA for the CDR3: TGTGCCAGCAGCCAAGGAGGCGGGAAGGGAGAGACCCAGTACTTC.

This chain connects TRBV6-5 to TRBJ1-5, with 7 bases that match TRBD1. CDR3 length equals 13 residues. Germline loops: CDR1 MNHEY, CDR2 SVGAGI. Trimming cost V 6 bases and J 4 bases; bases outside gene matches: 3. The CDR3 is CASSPQGNQPQHF. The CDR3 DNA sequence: TGTGCCAGCAGCCCACAGGGGAATCAGCCCCAGCATTTT.

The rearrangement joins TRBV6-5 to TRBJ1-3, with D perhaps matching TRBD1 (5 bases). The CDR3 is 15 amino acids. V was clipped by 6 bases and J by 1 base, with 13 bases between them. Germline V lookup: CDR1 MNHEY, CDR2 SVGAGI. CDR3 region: CASSQPGGSGNTIYF. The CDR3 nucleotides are TGTGCCAGCAGCCAGCCCGGGGGGTCTGGAAACACCATATATTTT.

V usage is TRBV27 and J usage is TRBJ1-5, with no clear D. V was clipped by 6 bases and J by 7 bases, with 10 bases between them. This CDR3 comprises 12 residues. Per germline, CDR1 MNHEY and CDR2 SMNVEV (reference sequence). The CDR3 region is CASRYGGQPQHF. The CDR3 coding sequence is TGTGCCAGCAGATACGGAGGGCAGCCCCAGCATTTT.

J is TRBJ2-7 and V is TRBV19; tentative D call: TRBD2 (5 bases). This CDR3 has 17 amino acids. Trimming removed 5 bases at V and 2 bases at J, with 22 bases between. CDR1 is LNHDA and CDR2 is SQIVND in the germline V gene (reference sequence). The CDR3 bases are TGTGCCAGTAGTGTCTACTCCTCGAGAGAGGGAACCTACGAGCAGTACTTC. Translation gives CASSVYSSREGTYEQYF.

CDR3 bases: TGCGCCAGCAGTCCTGGACTAGCGGGGCCTGGAAAGCTCCTAAACGAGCAGTTCTTC. As protein: CASSPGLAGPGKLLNEQFF. The chain joins TRBV23-1 to TRBJ2-1; 12 positions agree with TRBD2. TRBV23-1 is flagged as an ORF with uncertain function. Trimming at V came to 4 bases and at J to 10 bases, leaving 20 bases not matched to a gene. This CDR3 comprises 19 residues.

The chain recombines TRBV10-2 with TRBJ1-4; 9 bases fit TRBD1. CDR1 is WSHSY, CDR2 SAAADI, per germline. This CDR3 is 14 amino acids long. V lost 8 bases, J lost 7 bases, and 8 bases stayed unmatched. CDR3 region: CASRDRAVGEKLFF. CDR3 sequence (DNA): TGCGCCAGCCGGGACAGGGCTGTTGGTGAAAAACTGTTTTTT.

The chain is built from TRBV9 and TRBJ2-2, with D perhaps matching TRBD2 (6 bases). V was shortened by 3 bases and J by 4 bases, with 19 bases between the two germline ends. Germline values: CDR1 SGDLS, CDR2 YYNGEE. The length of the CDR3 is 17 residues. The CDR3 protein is CASSAPYYGGSTGELFF. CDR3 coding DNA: TGTGCCAGCAGCGCACCCTACTACGGGGGAAGCACCGGGGAGCTGTTTTTT. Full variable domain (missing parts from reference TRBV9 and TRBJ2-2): DSGVTQTPKHLITATGQRVTLRCSPRSGDLSVYWYQQSLDQGLQFLIQYYNGEERAKGNILERFSAQQFPDLHSELNLSSLELGDSALYFCASSAPYYGGSTGELFFGEGSRLTVL.

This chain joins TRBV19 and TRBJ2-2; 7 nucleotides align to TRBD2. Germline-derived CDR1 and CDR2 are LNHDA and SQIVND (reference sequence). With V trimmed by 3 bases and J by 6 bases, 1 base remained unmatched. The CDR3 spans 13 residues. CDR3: CASSIGGAGELFF. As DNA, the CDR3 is TGTGCCAGTAGTATTGGGGGGGCCGGGGAGCTGTTTTTT.

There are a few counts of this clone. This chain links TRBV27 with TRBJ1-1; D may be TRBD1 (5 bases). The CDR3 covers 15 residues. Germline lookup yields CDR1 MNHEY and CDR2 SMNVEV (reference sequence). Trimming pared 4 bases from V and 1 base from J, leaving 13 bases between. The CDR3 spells CASSYRSRANTEAFF. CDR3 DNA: TGTGCCAGCAGTTACAGGAGCAGGGCGAACACTGAAGCTTTCTTT.

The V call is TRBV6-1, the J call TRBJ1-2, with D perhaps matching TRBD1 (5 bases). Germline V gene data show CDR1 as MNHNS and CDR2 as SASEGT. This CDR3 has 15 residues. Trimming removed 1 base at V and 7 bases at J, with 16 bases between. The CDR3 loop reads CASSEVLQAAGGYTF. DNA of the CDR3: TGTGCCAGCAGTGAAGTTTTACAGGCTGCCGGTGGCTACACCTTC.

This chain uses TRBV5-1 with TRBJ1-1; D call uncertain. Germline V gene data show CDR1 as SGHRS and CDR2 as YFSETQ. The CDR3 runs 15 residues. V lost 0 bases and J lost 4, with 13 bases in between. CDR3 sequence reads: CASSLEGGFVTEAFF. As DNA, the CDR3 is TGCGCCAGCAGCTTGGAGGGAGGGTTCGTCACTGAAGCTTTCTTT.

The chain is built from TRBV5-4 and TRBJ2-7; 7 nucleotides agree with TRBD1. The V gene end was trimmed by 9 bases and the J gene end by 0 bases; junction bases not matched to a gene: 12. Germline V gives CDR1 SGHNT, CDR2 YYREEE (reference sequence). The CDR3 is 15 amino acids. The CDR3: CAITPRDSVSYEQYF. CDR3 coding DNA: TGTGCCATCACCCCCCGGGACAGCGTCTCCTACGAGCAGTACTTC.

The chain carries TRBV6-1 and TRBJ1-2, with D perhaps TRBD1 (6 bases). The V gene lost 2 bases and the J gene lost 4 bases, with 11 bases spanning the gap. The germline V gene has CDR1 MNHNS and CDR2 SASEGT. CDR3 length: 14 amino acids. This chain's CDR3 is CASSEWGQGYGYTF. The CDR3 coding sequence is TGTGCCAGCAGTGAATGGGGGCAGGGCTATGGCTACACCTTC.

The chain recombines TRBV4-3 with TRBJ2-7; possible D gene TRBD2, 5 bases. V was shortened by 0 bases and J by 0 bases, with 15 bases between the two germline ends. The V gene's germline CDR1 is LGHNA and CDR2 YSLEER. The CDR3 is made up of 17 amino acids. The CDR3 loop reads CASSQEPLGLASYEQYF. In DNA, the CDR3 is TGCGCCAGCAGCCAAGAGCCACTAGGGCTGGCCTCCTACGAGCAGTACTTC.